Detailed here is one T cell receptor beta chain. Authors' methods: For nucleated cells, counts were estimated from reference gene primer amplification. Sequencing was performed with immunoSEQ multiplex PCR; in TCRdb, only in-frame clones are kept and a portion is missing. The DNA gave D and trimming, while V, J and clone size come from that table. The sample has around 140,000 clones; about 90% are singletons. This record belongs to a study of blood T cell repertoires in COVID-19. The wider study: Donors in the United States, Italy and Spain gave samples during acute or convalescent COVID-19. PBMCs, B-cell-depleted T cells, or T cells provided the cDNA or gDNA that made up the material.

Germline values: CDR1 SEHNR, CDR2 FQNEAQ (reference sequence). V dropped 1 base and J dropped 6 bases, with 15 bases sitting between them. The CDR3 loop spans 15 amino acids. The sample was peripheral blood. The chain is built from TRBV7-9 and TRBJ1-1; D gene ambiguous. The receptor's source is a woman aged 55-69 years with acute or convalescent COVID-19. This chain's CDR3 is CASSLGGFQVAEAFF. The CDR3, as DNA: TGTGCCAGCAGCTTAGGTGGATTTCAGGTGGCTGAAGCTTTCTTT.